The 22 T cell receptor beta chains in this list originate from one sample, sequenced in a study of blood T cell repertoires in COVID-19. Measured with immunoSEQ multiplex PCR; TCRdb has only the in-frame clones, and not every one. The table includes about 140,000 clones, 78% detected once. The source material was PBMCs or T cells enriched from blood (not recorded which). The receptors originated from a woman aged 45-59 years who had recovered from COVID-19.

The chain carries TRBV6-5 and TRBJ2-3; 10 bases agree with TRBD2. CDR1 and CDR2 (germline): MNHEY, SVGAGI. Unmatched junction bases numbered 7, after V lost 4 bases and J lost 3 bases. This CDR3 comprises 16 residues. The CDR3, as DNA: TGTGCCAGCAGTTCCAAGCGGGGGGGCAGAACAGATACGCAGTATTTT. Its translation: CASSSKRGGRTDTQYF.

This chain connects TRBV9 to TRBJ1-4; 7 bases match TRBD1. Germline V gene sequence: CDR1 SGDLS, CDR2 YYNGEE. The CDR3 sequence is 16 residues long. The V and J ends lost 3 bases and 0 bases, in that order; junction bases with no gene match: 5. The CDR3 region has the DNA TGTGCCAGCAGCGCTCTAGGGGGCCCAACTAATGAAAAACTGTTTTTT. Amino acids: CASSALGGPTNEKLFF.

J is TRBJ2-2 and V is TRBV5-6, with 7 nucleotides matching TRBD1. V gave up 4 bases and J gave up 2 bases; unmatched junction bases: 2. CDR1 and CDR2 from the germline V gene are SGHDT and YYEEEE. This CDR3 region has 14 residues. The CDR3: CASSTGVNTGELFF. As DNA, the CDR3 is TGTGCCAGCAGCACAGGGGTCAACACCGGGGAGCTGTTTTTT.

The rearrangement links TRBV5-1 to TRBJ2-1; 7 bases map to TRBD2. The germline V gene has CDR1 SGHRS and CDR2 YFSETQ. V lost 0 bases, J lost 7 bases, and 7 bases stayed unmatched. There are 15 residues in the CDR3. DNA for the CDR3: TGCGCCAGCAGCTTGGCGGGTAGCGGGCCTAATGAGCAGTTCTTC. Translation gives CASSLAGSGPNEQFF.

In nucleotides, the CDR3 is TGTGCCAGCAGTGTAACGGGGGGGCCTCTAGGGGAGCTGTTTTTT. Encoded protein: CASSVTGGPLGELFF. The rearrangement uses TRBV2 and TRBJ2-2; TRBD2 matches at 8 bases. This CDR3 has 15 amino acids. After removal of 4 bases from V and 8 bases from J, the junction contained 9 bases not matched to a gene. CDR1 and CDR2 (germline): SNHLY, FYNNEI.

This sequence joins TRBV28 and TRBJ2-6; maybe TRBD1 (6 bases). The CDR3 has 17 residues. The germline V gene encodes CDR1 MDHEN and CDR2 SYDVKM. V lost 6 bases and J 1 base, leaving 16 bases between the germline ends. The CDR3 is CASSPTQGKSGANVLTF. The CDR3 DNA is TGTGCCAGCAGCCCTACTCAGGGGAAATCTGGGGCCAACGTCCTGACTTTC.

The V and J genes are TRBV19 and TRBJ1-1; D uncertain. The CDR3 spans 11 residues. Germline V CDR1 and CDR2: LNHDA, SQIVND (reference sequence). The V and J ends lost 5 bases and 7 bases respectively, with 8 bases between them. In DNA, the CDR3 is TGTGCCAGTAGTCTTCGTTATGAAGCTTTCTTT. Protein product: CASSLRYEAFF. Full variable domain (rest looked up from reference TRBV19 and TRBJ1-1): DGGITQSPKYLFRKEGQNVTLSCEQNLNHDAMYWYRQDPGQGLRLIYYSQIVNDFQKGDIAEGYSVSREKKESFPLTVTSAQKNPTAFYLCASSLRYEAFFGQGTRLTVV.

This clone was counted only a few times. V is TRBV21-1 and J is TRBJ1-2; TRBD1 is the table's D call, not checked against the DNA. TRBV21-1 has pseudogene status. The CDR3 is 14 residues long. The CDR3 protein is CASILGGPGYGYTF. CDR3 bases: TGTGCCAGCATTCTAGGGGGCCCTGGGTATGGCTACACCTTC.

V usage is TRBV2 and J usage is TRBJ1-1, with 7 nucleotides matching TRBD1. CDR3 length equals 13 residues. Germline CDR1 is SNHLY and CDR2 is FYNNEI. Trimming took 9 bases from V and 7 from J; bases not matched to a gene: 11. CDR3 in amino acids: CARSTGYKDEAFF. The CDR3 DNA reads TGTGCCAGATCGACAGGGTATAAGGATGAAGCTTTCTTT.

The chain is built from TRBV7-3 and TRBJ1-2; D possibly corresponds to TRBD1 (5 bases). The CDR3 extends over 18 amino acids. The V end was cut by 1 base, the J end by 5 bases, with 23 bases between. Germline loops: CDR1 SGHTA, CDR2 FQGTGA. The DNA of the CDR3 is TGTGCCAGCAGCTTAAGCCCATCCCCTAGGACAAGCTCTTATGGCTACACCTTC. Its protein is CASSLSPSPRTSSYGYTF.

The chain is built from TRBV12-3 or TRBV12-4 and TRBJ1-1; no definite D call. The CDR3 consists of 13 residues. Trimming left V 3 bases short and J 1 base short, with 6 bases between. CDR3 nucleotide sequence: TGTGCCAGCAGTTTTTTGCGGAACACTGAAGCTTTCTTT. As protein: CASSFLRNTEAFF.

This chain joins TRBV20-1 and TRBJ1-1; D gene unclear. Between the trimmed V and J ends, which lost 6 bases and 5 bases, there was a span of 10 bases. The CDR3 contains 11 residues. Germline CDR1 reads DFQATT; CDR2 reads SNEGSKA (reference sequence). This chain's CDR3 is CSASPGTEAFF. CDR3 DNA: TGCAGTGCGTCCCCGGGTACTGAAGCTTTCTTT.

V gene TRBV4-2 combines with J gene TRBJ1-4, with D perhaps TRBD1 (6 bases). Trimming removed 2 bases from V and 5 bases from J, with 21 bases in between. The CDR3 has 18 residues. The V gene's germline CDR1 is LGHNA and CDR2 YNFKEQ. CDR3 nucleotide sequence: TGTGCCAGCAGCCAAAAAGACAGCTCGGGGGGCGAAAATGAAAAACTGTTTTTT. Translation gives CASSQKDSSGGENEKLFF.

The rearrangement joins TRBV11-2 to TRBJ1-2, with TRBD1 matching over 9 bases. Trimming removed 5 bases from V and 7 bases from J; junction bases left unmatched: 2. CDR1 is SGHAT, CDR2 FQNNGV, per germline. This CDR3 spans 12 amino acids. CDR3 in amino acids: CASSRQGGGYTF. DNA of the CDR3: TGTGCCAGCAGCCGACAGGGGGGTGGCTACACCTTC.

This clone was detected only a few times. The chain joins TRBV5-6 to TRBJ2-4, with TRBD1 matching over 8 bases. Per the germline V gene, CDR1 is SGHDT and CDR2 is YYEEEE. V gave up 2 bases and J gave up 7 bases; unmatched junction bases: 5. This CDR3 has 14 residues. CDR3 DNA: TGTGCCAGCAGCTTAGGACAGGGCCAGAACATTCAGTACTTC. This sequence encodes CASSLGQGQNIQYF.

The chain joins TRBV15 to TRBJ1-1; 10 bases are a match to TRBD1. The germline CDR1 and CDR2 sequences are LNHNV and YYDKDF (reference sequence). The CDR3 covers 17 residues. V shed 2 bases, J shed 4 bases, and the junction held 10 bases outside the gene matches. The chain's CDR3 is CATSRPGQGNIGTEAFF. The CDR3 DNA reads TGTGCCACCAGCAGACCGGGACAGGGGAATATAGGCACTGAAGCTTTCTTT.

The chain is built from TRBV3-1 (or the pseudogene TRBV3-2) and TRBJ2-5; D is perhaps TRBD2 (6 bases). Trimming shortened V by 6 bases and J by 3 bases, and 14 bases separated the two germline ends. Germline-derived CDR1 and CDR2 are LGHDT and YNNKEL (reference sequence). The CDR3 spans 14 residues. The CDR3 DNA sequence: TGTGCCAGCAGTACTCGGGGGTTAAAAGAGACCCAGTACTTC. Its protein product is CASSTRGLKETQYF.

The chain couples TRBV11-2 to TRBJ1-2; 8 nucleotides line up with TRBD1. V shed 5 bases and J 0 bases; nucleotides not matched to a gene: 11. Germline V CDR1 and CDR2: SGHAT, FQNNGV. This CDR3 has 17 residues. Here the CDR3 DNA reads TGTGCCAGCAGCCATAGTGGGACAGGTCTTCCTAACTATGGCTACACCTTC. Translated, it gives CASSHSGTGLPNYGYTF.

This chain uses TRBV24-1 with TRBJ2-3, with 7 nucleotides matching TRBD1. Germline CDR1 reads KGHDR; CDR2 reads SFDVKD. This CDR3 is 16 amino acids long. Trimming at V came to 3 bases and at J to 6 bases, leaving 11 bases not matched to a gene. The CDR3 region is CATSDHSGRGGDTQYF. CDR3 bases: TGTGCCACCAGTGATCACTCCGGCCGAGGGGGCGATACGCAGTATTTT.

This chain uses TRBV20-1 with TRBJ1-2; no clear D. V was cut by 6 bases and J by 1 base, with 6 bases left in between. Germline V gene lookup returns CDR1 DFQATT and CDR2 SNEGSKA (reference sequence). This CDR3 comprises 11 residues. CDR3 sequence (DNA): TGCAGTGCGCAGTTTAACTATGGCTACACCTTC. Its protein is CSAQFNYGYTF.

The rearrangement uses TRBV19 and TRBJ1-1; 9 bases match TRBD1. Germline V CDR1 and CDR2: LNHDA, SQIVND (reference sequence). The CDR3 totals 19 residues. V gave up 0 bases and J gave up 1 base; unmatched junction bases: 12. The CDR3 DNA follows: TGTGCCAGTAGTATAGATCTATTGAGGGACAGGGCGTCGAACACTGAAGCTTTCTTT. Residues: CASSIDLLRDRASNTEAFF.

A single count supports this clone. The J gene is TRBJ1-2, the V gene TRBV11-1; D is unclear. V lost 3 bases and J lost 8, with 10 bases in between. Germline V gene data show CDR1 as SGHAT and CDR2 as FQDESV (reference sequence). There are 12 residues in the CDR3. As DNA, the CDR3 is TGTGCCAGCAGCTTCGACTTTGGCGGCTACACCTTC. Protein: CASSFDFGGYTF.